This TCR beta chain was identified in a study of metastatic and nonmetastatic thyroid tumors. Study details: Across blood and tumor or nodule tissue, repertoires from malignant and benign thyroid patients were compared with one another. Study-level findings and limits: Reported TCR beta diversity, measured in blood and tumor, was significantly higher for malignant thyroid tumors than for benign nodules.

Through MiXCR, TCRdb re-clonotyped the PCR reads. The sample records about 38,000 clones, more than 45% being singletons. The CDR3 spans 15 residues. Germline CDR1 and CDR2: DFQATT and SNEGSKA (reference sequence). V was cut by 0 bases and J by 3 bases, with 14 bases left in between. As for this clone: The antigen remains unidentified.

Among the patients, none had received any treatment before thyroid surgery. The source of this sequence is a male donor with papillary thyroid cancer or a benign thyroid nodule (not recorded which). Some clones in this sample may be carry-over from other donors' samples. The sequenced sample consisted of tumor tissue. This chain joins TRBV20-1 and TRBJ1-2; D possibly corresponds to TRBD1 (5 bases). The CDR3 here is CSARDPRLGDYGYTF. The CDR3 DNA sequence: TGCAGTGCTAGAGATCCGAGGTTGGGGGACTATGGCTACACCTTC.